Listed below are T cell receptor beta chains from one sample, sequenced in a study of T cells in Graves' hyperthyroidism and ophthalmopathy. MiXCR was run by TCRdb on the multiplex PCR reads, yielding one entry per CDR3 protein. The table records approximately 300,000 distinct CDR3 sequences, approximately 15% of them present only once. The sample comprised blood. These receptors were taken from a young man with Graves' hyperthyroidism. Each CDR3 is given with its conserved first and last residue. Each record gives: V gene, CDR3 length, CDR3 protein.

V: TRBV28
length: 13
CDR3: CASSLWGGDEQYF

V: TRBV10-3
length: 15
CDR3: CAISERSQMNYGYTF

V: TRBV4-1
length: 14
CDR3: CASSHLQGNTEAFF

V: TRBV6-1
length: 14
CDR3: CASSLPGHQETQYF

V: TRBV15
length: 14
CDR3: CATSREVGAYEQYF

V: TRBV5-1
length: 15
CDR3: CASSAETSSYNEQFF

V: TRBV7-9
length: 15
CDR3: CASSPEGGGGNEQFF

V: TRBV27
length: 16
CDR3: CASSPESERSQETQYF

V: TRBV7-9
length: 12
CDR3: CASSFGRDKQFF

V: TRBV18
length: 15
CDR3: CASSPGGQNTGELFF

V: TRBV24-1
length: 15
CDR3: CATSDRGVSNQPQHF

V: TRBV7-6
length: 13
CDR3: CASSLGGHTEAFF

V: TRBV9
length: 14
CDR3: CASSVVAGPDEQYF

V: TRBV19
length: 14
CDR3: CATSERGAGTEAFF

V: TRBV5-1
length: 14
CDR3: CASSLDGRIYEQFF

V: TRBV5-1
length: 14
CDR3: CASSPPGTNTEAFF

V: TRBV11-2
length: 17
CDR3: CASSLGSGTRNTGELFF

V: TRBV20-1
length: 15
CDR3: CSARDVSSGSGEQFF

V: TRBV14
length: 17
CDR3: CASSPFGPPMGGETQYF

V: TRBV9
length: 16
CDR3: CASSPSLAGGSNEQFF

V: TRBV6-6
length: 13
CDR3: CASSYSRGQGYTF

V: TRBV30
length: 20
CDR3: CAWTNPGGGPVAGFAVEQFF

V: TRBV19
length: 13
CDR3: CATRLSGQETQYF

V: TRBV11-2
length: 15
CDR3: CASSFYRGKTTEAFF

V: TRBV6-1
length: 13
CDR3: CASRRGQNTEAFF

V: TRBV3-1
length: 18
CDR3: CASSPYRGQGTGANVLTF

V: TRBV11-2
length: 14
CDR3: CASSLGGGSYEQYF

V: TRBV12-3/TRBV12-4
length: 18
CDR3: CASSSRAFIAGHTIEQYF

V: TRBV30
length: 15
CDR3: CAWSGSALSGNTIYF

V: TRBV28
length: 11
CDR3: CASSDRREQYF

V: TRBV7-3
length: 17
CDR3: CASSLGTSGAGTGELFF

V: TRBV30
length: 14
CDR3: CAWRTGTGSSEQYF

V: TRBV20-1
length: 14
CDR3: CSADGGGSTDTQYF